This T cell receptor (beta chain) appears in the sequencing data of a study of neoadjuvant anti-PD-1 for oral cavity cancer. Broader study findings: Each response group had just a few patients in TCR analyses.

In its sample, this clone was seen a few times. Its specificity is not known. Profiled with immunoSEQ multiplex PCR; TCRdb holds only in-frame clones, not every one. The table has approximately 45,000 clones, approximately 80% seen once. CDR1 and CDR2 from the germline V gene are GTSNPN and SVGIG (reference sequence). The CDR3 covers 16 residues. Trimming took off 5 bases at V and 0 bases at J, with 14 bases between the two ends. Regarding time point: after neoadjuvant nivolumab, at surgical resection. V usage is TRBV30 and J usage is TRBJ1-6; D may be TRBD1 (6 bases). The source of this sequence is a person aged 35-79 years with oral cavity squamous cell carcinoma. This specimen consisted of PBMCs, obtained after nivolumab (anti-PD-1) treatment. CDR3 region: CAWSIGGSSYNSPLHF. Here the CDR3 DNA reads TGTGCCTGGTCCATAGGGGGGAGCTCCTATAATTCACCCCTCCACTTT.